The 26 T cell receptor beta chains given below trace back to one sample, sequenced in a study of CD8 T cells in Susac syndrome. Random hexamers were used to reverse transcribe about 0.45 to 1 ug of RNA. TCRdb re-derived calls from the immunoSEQ multiplex PCR reads in MiXCR, one entry per CDR3 protein. The sample has about 210,000 distinct CDR3 sequences, about 94% seen once. Sequencing used CD4+ T cells from PBMCs. These TCRs come from a human donor in good health.

This chain links TRBV12-3 or TRBV12-4 with TRBJ2-5, with 9 bases matching TRBD2. Trimming cost V 6 bases and J 5 bases; bases outside gene matches: 7. CDR3 length equals 14 residues. CDR3 residues: CASSRGGARETQYF. CDR3 DNA sequence: TGTGCCAGCAGCCGCGGGGGGGCCAGGGAGACCCAGTACTTC.

The chain uses TRBV28 and TRBJ1-2, with D possibly TRBD1 on 6 matching bases. The CDR3 runs to 15 residues. Trimming cost V 4 bases and J 5 bases, with 17 bases left between them. In germline, CDR1 is MDHEN, CDR2 SYDVKM. The CDR3 DNA reads as TGTGCCAGCAGTTCCCTCCGGAGAGGGGGGTATGGCTACACCTTC. It encodes CASSSLRRGGYGYTF.

V is TRBV6-1 and J is TRBJ2-5; a weak D match, TRBD1 (7 bases). CDR3 length: 13 amino acids. Deletions cut 9 bases from V and 5 bases from J, with 16 bases between. Germline V CDR1 and CDR2: MNHNS, SASEGT. CDR3 residues: CASKHSGGETQYF. The CDR3 nucleotides read TGTGCCAGTAAACACTCAGGGGGGGAGACCCAGTACTTC.

V gene TRBV5-1 combines with J gene TRBJ2-3; 12 bases align to TRBD2. Looked up from germline, CDR1 is SGHRS and CDR2 is YFSETQ. With 4 bases clipped from V and 2 bases from J, the junction kept 5 bases outside the gene matches. This CDR3 has 16 residues. The CDR3 loop is CASSLPSGGVTDTQYF. The DNA for the CDR3 is TGCGCCAGCAGCCTGCCTAGCGGGGGGGTCACAGATACGCAGTATTTT.

This rearrangement joins TRBV7-9 to TRBJ2-3; D may be TRBD2 (5 bases). This CDR3 comprises 15 residues. Germline V gives CDR1 SEHNR, CDR2 FQNEAQ (reference sequence). V was cut by 1 base and J by 3 bases, with 11 bases left in between. For the CDR3, the DNA is TGTGCCAGCAGCTTAGGTTCCAGCGGAACAGATACGCAGTATTTT. Translated, it gives CASSLGSSGTDTQYF.

This clonotype showed up just once. CDR3 in DNA: TGCGCCAGCAGCTTGGGACTACGACAGGGGTGGACTAATGAAAAACTGTTTTTT. Its protein product is CASSLGLRQGWTNEKLFF. The chain joins TRBV5-1 to TRBJ1-4; 8 bases align to TRBD1. The CDR3 is 18 residues long. The ends lost 0 bases at V and 2 bases at J; junction bases unmatched: 9. Per germline, CDR1 SGHRS and CDR2 YFSETQ.

The chain couples TRBV5-1 to TRBJ2-7; tentative D call: TRBD1 (6 bases). The CDR3 has 15 residues. Germline V lookup: CDR1 SGHRS, CDR2 YFSETQ. V lost 0 bases and J lost 0, with 10 bases in between. The CDR3 spells CASSLEGHVSYEQYF. The CDR3 DNA reads as TGCGCCAGCAGCTTGGAGGGACATGTCTCCTACGAGCAGTACTTC.

The CDR3 protein is CASSSLTDTGELFF. The CDR3 nucleotides are TGTGCCAGCAGTTCCCTGACAGACACCGGGGAGCTGTTTTTT. This chain connects TRBV6-1 to TRBJ2-2; D may be TRBD1 (5 bases). The CDR3 runs 14 residues. Per the germline V gene, CDR1 is MNHNS and CDR2 is SASEGT. V lost 5 bases and J 3 bases, leaving 10 bases between the germline ends.

This chain connects TRBV3-1 to TRBJ2-7; D remains unclear. Germline loops: CDR1 LGHDT, CDR2 YNNKEL (reference sequence). This CDR3 has 13 amino acids. V was pared by 1 base and J by 3 bases, with 7 bases between. For the CDR3, the DNA is TGTGCCAGCAGCCAAGTAGGGATCTACGAGCAGTACTTC. As protein: CASSQVGIYEQYF.

This sequence joins TRBV12-3 or TRBV12-4 and TRBJ2-4; the match to TRBD1 covers 11 bases. V gave up 2 bases and J gave up 9 bases; unmatched junction bases: 12. This CDR3 comprises 17 residues. The CDR3 DNA reads as TGTGCCAGCAGTTTAAGAAAGCGGACAGGGGGCTTCGGCATTCAGTACTTC. Protein sequence: CASSLRKRTGGFGIQYF.

The V gene is TRBV7-2, the J gene TRBJ2-5, with TRBD2 matching 11 bases. Trimming at V came to 5 bases and at J to 8 bases, leaving 19 bases not matched to a gene. The CDR3 is 18 residues long. The V gene's germline CDR1 is SGHTA and CDR2 FQGNSA. CDR3 sequence (DNA): TGTGCCAGCAGCCCAGAGGCTAGCGGGGGGCTGTCAACAAGTACCCAGTACTTC. Protein: CASSPEASGGLSTSTQYF. Complete variable domain (other parts from reference TRBV7-2 and TRBJ2-5): GAGVSQSPSNKVTEKGKDVELRCDPISGHTALYWYRQSLGQGLEFLIYFQGNSAPDKSGLPSDRFSAERTGGSVSTLTIQRTQQEDSAVYLCASSPEASGGLSTSTQYFGPGTRLLVL.

This chain joins TRBV20-1 and TRBJ2-1; 12 bases line up with TRBD2. This CDR3 is 13 amino acids long. Germline CDR1 and CDR2: DFQATT and SNEGSKA (reference sequence). Trimming at V came to 4 bases and at J to 10 bases, leaving 5 bases not matched to a gene. The CDR3 loop reads CSATTSGGMEQFF. In nucleotides, the CDR3 is TGCAGTGCTACGACTAGCGGGGGAATGGAGCAGTTCTTC.

The rearrangement joins TRBV7-2 to TRBJ2-1, with 12 bases matching TRBD2. Looked up from germline, CDR1 is SGHTA and CDR2 is FQGNSA. There are 16 residues in the CDR3. The V segment lost 5 bases and the J segment 4 bases; nucleotides outside the gene matches: 6. The CDR3 DNA is TGTGCCAGCAGCAGACTAGCGGGGGCCCCTTACAATGAGCAGTTCTTC. Its translation is CASSRLAGAPYNEQFF. The full variable domain, its missing parts supplied by reference TRBV7-2 and TRBJ2-1, is GAGVSQSPSNKVTEKGKDVELRCDPISGHTALYWYRQSLGQGLEFLIYFQGNSAPDKSGLPSDRFSAERTGGSVSTLTIQRTQQEDSAVYLCASSRLAGAPYNEQFFGPGTRLTVL.

The chain carries TRBV28 and TRBJ1-3, with D unresolved. CDR1 MDHEN and CDR2 SYDVKM come from the germline V gene. The CDR3 spans 15 residues. Deletions cut 4 bases from V and 2 bases from J, with 12 bases between. In DNA form, the CDR3 reads TGTGCCAGCAGTTCCCCCGGAACCCCTGGAAACACCATATATTTT. It encodes CASSSPGTPGNTIYF.

V usage is TRBV2 and J usage is TRBJ1-5; 8 positions match TRBD1. Germline trimming cut 8 bases from V and 6 bases from J; bases unmatched to any gene: 9. CDR1 and CDR2 from the germline V gene are SNHLY and FYNNEI. The CDR3 has 14 amino acids. The CDR3 nucleotides read TGTGCCAGCGCAGGGGGCGAAGGTAGTCAGCCCCAGCATTTT. Encoded protein: CASAGGEGSQPQHF.

This clonotype occurred once. J is TRBJ2-3 and V is TRBV7-3, with D possibly TRBD2 on 6 matching bases. Germline-derived CDR1 and CDR2 are SGHTA and FQGTGA. This CDR3 comprises 17 residues. Trimming shortened V by 1 base and J by 3 bases, and 17 bases separated the two germline ends. CDR3 coding DNA: TGTGCCAGCAGCTTAAGGGGGGACCGGCTTAAAACAGATACGCAGTATTTT. It codes for CASSLRGDRLKTDTQYF. The whole variable domain, filled in from reference TRBV7-3 and TRBJ2-3, reads GAGVSQTPSNKVTEKGKYVELRCDPISGHTALYWYRQSLGQGPEFLIYFQGTGAADDSGLPNDRFFAVRPEGSVSTLKIQRTERGDSAVYLCASSLRGDRLKTDTQYFGPGTRLTVL.

The genes are TRBV27 and TRBJ2-2, with TRBD1 matching 10 bases. Per germline, CDR1 MNHEY and CDR2 SMNVEV (reference sequence). This CDR3 region has 14 residues. After removal of 9 bases from V and 4 bases from J, the junction contained 5 bases not matched to a gene. CDR3 loop: CASRRTGGTGELFF. For the CDR3, the DNA is TGTGCCAGTCGGAGGACAGGGGGCACCGGGGAGCTGTTTTTT.

The sample holds one count of this clonotype. J is TRBJ2-3 and V is TRBV19; a weak D match, TRBD1 (6 bases). The CDR3 runs to 13 residues. V lost 5 bases and J lost 0, with 6 bases in between. Per the germline V gene, CDR1 is LNHDA and CDR2 is SQIVND (reference sequence). CDR3 in amino acids: CASSDRSTDTQYF. In nucleotides, the CDR3 is TGTGCCAGTAGTGACAGGAGCACAGATACGCAGTATTTT.

V and J are TRBV7-2 and TRBJ1-4; weak D call: TRBD1 (6 bases). Germline values: CDR1 SGHTA, CDR2 FQGNSA. CDR3 length equals 14 residues. Trimming removed 6 bases from V and 1 base from J, with 9 bases in between. This chain's CDR3 is CASSLTGTNEKLFF. CDR3 nucleotides: TGTGCCAGCAGTCTGACAGGAACTAATGAAAAACTGTTTTTT.

J is TRBJ2-2 and V is TRBV19, with TRBD1 as a possible D gene (6 bases). Germline-derived CDR1 and CDR2 are LNHDA and SQIVND (reference sequence). This CDR3 has 15 amino acids. V lost 3 bases and J lost 5, with 13 bases in between. The DNA for the CDR3 is TGTGCCAGTAGTATCGAGAGGGGGAGAACCGGGGAGCTGTTTTTT. This encodes CASSIERGRTGELFF.

CDR3 sequence: CASSQDGGAPDTQYF. The CDR3 coding sequence is TGTGCCAGCAGCCAAGACGGGGGGGCCCCAGATACGCAGTATTTT. V is TRBV3-1 and J is TRBJ2-3, with 8 bases lining up with TRBD2. The CDR3 is 15 amino acids. V shed 0 bases, J shed 4 bases, and the junction held 3 bases outside the gene matches. CDR1 LGHDT and CDR2 YNNKEL come from the germline V gene (reference sequence).

The V gene is TRBV29-1, the J gene TRBJ1-2; D may be TRBD1 (6 bases). Trimming took 5 bases from V and 3 from J, leaving 19 bases between them. This CDR3 has 15 residues. Germline V gene sequence: CDR1 SQVTM, CDR2 ANQGSEA. CDR3 sequence reads: CSVSSGTFRDYGYTF. As DNA, the CDR3 is TGCAGCGTTTCCAGCGGGACATTCCGCGACTATGGCTACACCTTC.

This chain uses TRBV29-1 with TRBJ2-2; D perhaps matches TRBD2 (6 bases). The CDR3 extends over 14 amino acids. Germline V CDR1 and CDR2: SQVTM, ANQGSEA. V was trimmed by 4 bases and J by 2 bases, leaving 11 bases between them. In nucleotides, the CDR3 is TGCAGCGTTGTGGTGGGGGGTAACACCGGGGAGCTGTTTTTT. Translation gives CSVVVGGNTGELFF.

The rearrangement uses TRBV30 and TRBJ2-6, with TRBD2 matching over 8 bases. In germline, CDR1 is GTSNPN, CDR2 SVGIG (reference sequence). Trimming cost V 1 base and J 5 bases; bases outside gene matches: 7. CDR3 length equals 16 residues. CDR3 nucleotides: TGTGCCTGGAGTGGCGCGGGGGGTCTTAGGGCCAACGTCCTGACTTTC. Encoded protein: CAWSGAGGLRANVLTF.

The chain combines TRBV12-3 or TRBV12-4 with TRBJ1-5; TRBD1 is a possible D gene (6 bases). With 6 bases removed from V and 5 bases from J, the gap between germline ends came to 14 bases. The CDR3 extends over 14 amino acids. The DNA of the CDR3 is TGTGCCAGCAGACCTACGGGGGGGCATCAGCCCCAGCATTTT. This translates into CASRPTGGHQPQHF.

This clonotype appeared once. In nucleotides, the CDR3 is TGCAGCGTTAAAACCCGGGACAGCAGCTCCTACGAGCAGTACTTC. As protein: CSVKTRDSSSYEQYF. V is TRBV29-1 and J is TRBJ2-7, with 7 bases lining up with TRBD1. CDR1 is SQVTM, CDR2 ANQGSEA, per germline. The V segment lost 5 bases and the J segment 0 bases; nucleotides outside the gene matches: 10. CDR3 length: 15 residues.